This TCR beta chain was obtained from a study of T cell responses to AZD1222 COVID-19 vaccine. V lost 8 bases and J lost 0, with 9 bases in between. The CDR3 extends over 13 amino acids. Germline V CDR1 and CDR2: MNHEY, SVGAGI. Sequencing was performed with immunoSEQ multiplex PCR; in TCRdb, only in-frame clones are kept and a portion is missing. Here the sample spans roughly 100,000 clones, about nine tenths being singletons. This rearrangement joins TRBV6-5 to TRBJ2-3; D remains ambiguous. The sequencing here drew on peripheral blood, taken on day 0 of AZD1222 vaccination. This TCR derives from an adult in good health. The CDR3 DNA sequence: TGTGCCAGCCGCCGCTGGAGCACAGATACGCAGTATTTT. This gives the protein CASRRWSTDTQYF.